The rows below give T cell receptor beta chains drawn from one sample of a study of immune evolution from preneoplasia to lung adenocarcinoma. Libraries were prepared by immunoSEQ multiplex PCR; TCRdb keeps only in-frame clonotypes and omits some of them. The sample holds approximately 12,000 clones, around 86% seen once. The sample comprised FFPE invasive lung adenocarcinoma tissue. The receptors originated from a person aged 70 to 80 with invasive lung adenocarcinoma. Both conserved end residues are part of each CDR3. D genes are given only for firm matches. Part of the rows lack a size; the others show once, few, many or a class for expanded clones.

v_gene: TRBV2
d_gene: .
j_gene: TRBJ2-3
abundance: .
CDR3aa: CARGGGSGSDTQYF
CDR3nt: TGTGCCAGGGGGGGTGGGAGTGGCTCAGATACGCAGTATTTT

v_gene: TRBV5-8
d_gene: .
j_gene: TRBJ2-5
abundance: .
CDR3aa: CASSSQPPGETQYF
CDR3nt: TGTGCCAGCAGCAGCCAACCACCTGGTGAGACCCAGTACTTC

v_gene: TRBV19
d_gene: TRBD2
j_gene: TRBJ2-1
abundance: .
CDR3aa: CASSRTSGSREQFF
CDR3nt: TGTGCCAGTAGTAGGACTAGCGGGAGCAGGGAGCAGTTCTTC

v_gene: TRBV29-1
d_gene: TRBD1
j_gene: TRBJ1-4
abundance: .
CDR3aa: CSVEDPTGETNEKLFF
CDR3nt: TGCAGCGTTGAAGACCCCACAGGGGAAACTAATGAAAAACTGTTTTTT

v_gene: TRBV28
d_gene: .
j_gene: TRBJ2-2
abundance: .
CDR3aa: CASLTANTGELFF
CDR3nt: TGTGCCAGTCTGACAGCGAACACCGGGGAGCTGTTTTTT

v_gene: TRBV9
d_gene: TRBD2
j_gene: TRBJ2-1
abundance: .
CDR3aa: CASSVGTSGHNEQFF
CDR3nt: TGTGCCAGCAGCGTCGGGACTAGCGGGCACAATGAGCAGTTCTTC

v_gene: TRBV7-6
d_gene: .
j_gene: TRBJ2-5
abundance: .
CDR3aa: CASSLGNQETQYF
CDR3nt: TGTGCCAGCAGCTTAGGGAACCAAGAGACCCAGTACTTC

v_gene: TRBV28
d_gene: .
j_gene: TRBJ2-7
abundance: few
CDR3aa: CASSSIGLSQEQYF
CDR3nt: TGTGCCAGCAGTTCCATAGGACTCTCTCAGGAGCAGTACTTC

v_gene: TRBV20-1
d_gene: .
j_gene: TRBJ1-2
abundance: once
CDR3aa: CSAKFGRETSF
CDR3nt: TGCAGTGCTAAATTCGGACGGGAGACTTCCTTC

v_gene: TRBV15
d_gene: .
j_gene: TRBJ1-4
abundance: large
CDR3aa: CATSVDAANEKLFF
CDR3nt: TGTGCCACCAGCGTTGACGCGGCTAATGAAAAACTGTTTTTT

v_gene: TRBV4-1
d_gene: TRBD2
j_gene: TRBJ2-7
abundance: .
CDR3aa: CASSPYLSGTSDEQYF
CDR3nt: TGCGCCAGCAGCCCATATTTGTCCGGGACTAGCGACGAGCAGTACTTC

v_gene: TRBV2
d_gene: .
j_gene: TRBJ1-4
abundance: .
CDR3aa: CASSEPYGRGGKLFF
CDR3nt: TGTGCCAGCAGTGAACCCTATGGTAGGGGTGGAAAACTGTTTTTT

v_gene: TRBV13
d_gene: TRBD2
j_gene: TRBJ2-2
abundance: .
CDR3aa: CASSRAGIAGVTGELFF
CDR3nt: TGTGCCAGCAGCCGGGCGGGTATAGCGGGAGTCACCGGGGAGCTGTTTTTT

v_gene: TRBV7-2
d_gene: .
j_gene: TRBJ2-5
abundance: few
CDR3aa: CASSNLATKGTQYF
CDR3nt: TGTGCCAGCAGCAATCTAGCGACCAAAGGGACCCAGTACTTC

v_gene: TRBV7-9
d_gene: .
j_gene: TRBJ1-4
abundance: .
CDR3aa: CASSSNSATNEKLFF
CDR3nt: TGTGCCAGCAGTTCAAACAGTGCAACTAATGAAAAACTGTTTTTT

v_gene: TRBV25-1
d_gene: .
j_gene: TRBJ2-1
abundance: once
CDR3aa: CASSLNEQFF
CDR3nt: TGTGCCAGCAGTCTGAATGAGCAGTTCTTC

v_gene: TRBV7-9
d_gene: TRBD1
j_gene: TRBJ1-1
abundance: once
CDR3aa: CAIQGALTEAFF
CDR3nt: TGTGCCATCCAGGGGGCGCTGACTGAAGCTTTCTTT

v_gene: TRBV7-2
d_gene: TRBD1
j_gene: TRBJ1-4
abundance: .
CDR3aa: CASSQGQPGEKLFF
CDR3nt: TGTGCCAGCAGCCAGGGACAGCCCGGCGAAAAACTGTTTTTT

v_gene: TRBV14
d_gene: TRBD2
j_gene: TRBJ2-3
abundance: once
CDR3aa: CASSQEAGTYTDTQYF
CDR3nt: TGTGCCAGCAGCCAAGAAGCGGGAACCTACACAGATACGCAGTATTTT

v_gene: TRBV6-1
d_gene: TRBD1
j_gene: TRBJ1-2
abundance: .
CDR3aa: CASTRDRVDGYTF
CDR3nt: TGTGCCAGCACCCGGGACAGGGTGGATGGCTACACCTTC

v_gene: TRBV6-4
d_gene: .
j_gene: TRBJ1-2
abundance: .
CDR3aa: CASSDPGLAPF
CDR3nt: TGTGCCAGCAGTGACCCGGGGCTTGCCCCCTTC

v_gene: TRBV29-1
d_gene: .
j_gene: TRBJ2-3
abundance: .
CDR3aa: CSVEDGVQTQYF
CDR3nt: TGCAGCGTTGAAGACGGCGTTCAGACGCAGTATTTT

v_gene: TRBV30
d_gene: .
j_gene: TRBJ2-1
abundance: .
CDR3aa: CAFQGRSYNEQFF
CDR3nt: TGTGCCTTTCAGGGTAGATCGTACAATGAGCAGTTCTTC

v_gene: TRBV6-1
d_gene: .
j_gene: TRBJ1-1
abundance: .
CDR3aa: CASQEFSEAFF
CDR3nt: TGTGCCAGCCAAGAATTTTCTGAAGCTTTCTTT

v_gene: TRBV29-1
d_gene: TRBD2
j_gene: TRBJ2-6
abundance: few
CDR3aa: CSVENGTSGSGANVLTF
CDR3nt: TGCAGCGTTGAGAACGGGACTAGCGGATCTGGGGCCAACGTCCTGACTTTC

v_gene: TRBV6-4
d_gene: TRBD2
j_gene: TRBJ2-1
abundance: few
CDR3aa: CASSQEVAGYNEQFF
CDR3nt: TGTGCCAGCAGTCAGGAGGTAGCGGGGTACAATGAGCAGTTCTTC

v_gene: TRBV18
d_gene: .
j_gene: TRBJ2-1
abundance: .
CDR3aa: CASSPGTWEQFF
CDR3nt: TGTGCCAGCTCACCGGGGACGTGGGAGCAGTTCTTC

v_gene: TRBV30
d_gene: TRBD1
j_gene: TRBJ1-2
abundance: .
CDR3aa: CAWTLTGGAEGYTF
CDR3nt: TGTGCCTGGACCCTGACAGGGGGCGCAGAAGGCTACACCTTC

v_gene: TRBV27
d_gene: TRBD1
j_gene: TRBJ1-3
abundance: .
CDR3aa: CASSQRQGFSGNTIYF
CDR3nt: TGTGCCAGCAGCCAAAGACAGGGGTTTTCTGGAAACACCATATATTTT

v_gene: TRBV29-1
d_gene: TRBD2
j_gene: TRBJ2-3
abundance: .
CDR3aa: CSVGLAGTDTQYF
CDR3nt: TGCAGCGTTGGGTTAGCGGGGACAGATACGCAGTATTTT

v_gene: TRBV6-1
d_gene: .
j_gene: TRBJ1-2
abundance: .
CDR3aa: CASTLTGGSSKGYTF
CDR3nt: TGTGCCAGCACCCTGACCGGGGGGAGTTCTAAAGGCTACACCTTC

v_gene: TRBV28
d_gene: TRBD1
j_gene: TRBJ1-1
abundance: .
CDR3aa: CASSGRTGSYAFF
CDR3nt: TGTGCCAGCAGTGGCCGGACAGGGAGTTACGCTTTCTTT

v_gene: TRBV2
d_gene: .
j_gene: TRBJ2-7
abundance: .
CDR3aa: CASSWTGVLEQYF
CDR3nt: TGTGCCAGCAGTTGGACGGGAGTCCTCGAGCAGTACTTC

v_gene: TRBV28
d_gene: .
j_gene: TRBJ1-5
abundance: .
CDR3aa: CASSLRGRVYQPQHF
CDR3nt: TGTGCCAGCAGTTTACGGGGACGCGTATATCAGCCCCAGCATTTT

v_gene: TRBV29-1
d_gene: TRBD1
j_gene: TRBJ2-7
abundance: .
CDR3aa: CSVRGTGLYEQYF
CDR3nt: TGCAGCGTTCGGGGGACAGGGCTCTACGAGCAGTACTTC